Shown below are 29 T cell receptor beta chains from a single sample sequenced in a study of T-cell memory formation after mild COVID-19 (dated by TCRdb to the early 2020s). The library was made by 5' RACE. Sequenced on an Illumina NovaSeq 6000. The public sequencing data were trimmed at Q25 with fastp and processed into clonotypes with MiXCR by TCRdb, which kept only in-frame beta chains. Each CDR3 protein appears once, grouped with its most common genes and DNA. Within this sample are 400,000 to 450,000 distinct CDR3 sequences, with roughly 18% of them counted one time only. The ten largest make up approximately 21% of the sample. Sequencing was carried out using PBMCs or a T cell subset sorted from them (not recorded which). The receptors originated from a man aged 18 to 29 who had mild COVID-19 (a few samples of this study predate the infection). The sample titles of this study are shuffled in the database, so cell type and time point are left out; the donor was told from shared clones.

This clonotype was counted a few times. This chain links TRBV7-8 with TRBJ2-3, with 9 bases fitting TRBD2. The length of the CDR3 is 15 residues. Germline V gene lookup returns CDR1 SGHVS and CDR2 FQNEAQ. V was pared by 7 bases and J by 5 bases, with 10 bases of the junction left unmatched. The CDR3 loop is CASTWWRGGVDTQYF. DNA of the CDR3: TGTGCCAGCACATGGTGGCGGGGGGGCGTAGATACGCAGTATTTT.

The chain is built from TRBV6-5 and TRBJ2-7; D is unclear. Germline CDR1 and CDR2: MNHEY and SVGAGI. This CDR3 comprises 15 residues. The V and J ends lost 0 bases and 6 bases respectively, with 15 bases between them. The CDR3 protein is CASSYSKILRGEQYF. CDR3 nucleotide sequence: TGTGCCAGCAGTTACTCGAAGATTCTCCGAGGCGAGCAGTACTTC.

A few counts support this clonotype. This rearrangement joins TRBV28 to TRBJ2-5; a weak D match, TRBD2 (6 bases). The CDR3 has 17 amino acids. The V gene lost 3 bases and the J gene lost 0 bases, with 17 bases spanning the gap. CDR1 MDHEN and CDR2 SYDVKM come from the germline V gene. CDR3 in DNA: TGTGCCAGCAGTTTGTCTAAGGGACTTTTGTACCAAGAGACCCAGTACTTC. Its translation is CASSLSKGLLYQETQYF.

The sample holds a few counts of this clonotype. V gene TRBV20-1 combines with J gene TRBJ1-3; D is ambiguous. Trimming pared 3 bases from V and 0 bases from J, leaving 6 bases between. The CDR3 is 13 residues long. The V gene's germline CDR1 is DFQATT and CDR2 SNEGSKA (reference sequence). CDR3 DNA: TGCAGTGCTAGCGGGTTCTCTGGAAACACCATATATTTT. Translated, it gives CSASGFSGNTIYF.

This clonotype was seen only a few times. V and J are TRBV7-9 and TRBJ2-1; 8 nucleotides line up with TRBD1. The ends lost 6 bases at V and 0 bases at J; junction bases unmatched: 4. The CDR3 extends over 15 amino acids. Germline values: CDR1 SEHNR, CDR2 FQNEAQ (reference sequence). CDR3 sequence (DNA): TGTGCCAGCAGGCTCACAGGGGGCTCCTACAATGAGCAGTTCTTC. It yields the protein CASRLTGGSYNEQFF. The full variable domain, in which reference TRBV7-9 and TRBJ2-1 provide the parts outside the CDR3, is DTGVSQNPRHKITKRGQNVTFRCDPISEHNRLYWYRQTLGQGPEFLTYFQNEAQLEKSRLLSDRFSAERPKGSFSTLEIQRTEQGDSAMYLCASRLTGGSYNEQFFGPGTRLTVL.

V gene TRBV7-9 combines with J gene TRBJ2-7; unclear D gene. Per germline, CDR1 SEHNR and CDR2 FQNEAQ (reference sequence). The CDR3 length is 13 residues. The V end was cut by 3 bases, the J end by 6 bases, with 12 bases between. CDR3 region: CASSLDGSAEQYF. The CDR3 DNA sequence: TGTGCCAGCAGCTTGGATGGGTCAGCCGAGCAGTACTTC. Based on the CDR3 plus reference TRBV7-9 and TRBJ2-7, the full variable domain is DTGVSQNPRHKITKRGQNVTFRCDPISEHNRLYWYRQTLGQGPEFLTYFQNEAQLEKSRLLSDRFSAERPKGSFSTLEIQRTEQGDSAMYLCASSLDGSAEQYFGPGTRLTVT.

This clonotype was observed a single time. The V gene is TRBV18, the J gene TRBJ2-7; 7 positions match TRBD2. This CDR3 contains 14 residues. Trimming took 3 bases from V and 7 from J; bases not matched to a gene: 9. The germline gives CDR1 KGHSH, CDR2 LQKENI. Here the CDR3 DNA reads TGTGCCAGCTCACCGAGGGAGGGTTCGCGGGAGCAGTACGTC. Translating gives CASSPREGSREQYV.

This clonotype was counted between two and nine times. The chain employs TRBV4-1 and TRBJ2-7; the match to TRBD1 covers 9 bases. Germline CDR1 and CDR2: MGHRA and YSYEKL. The J segment lost 5 bases and the V segment lost 1 base, leaving 3 bases of the junction unmatched. This CDR3 spans 14 amino acids. For the CDR3, the DNA is TGCGCCAGCAGCCAAGGACAGGGGGAGGACGAGCAGTACGTC. It translates to CASSQGQGEDEQYV.

CDR3 DNA sequence: TGTGCCAGCAGCTTTCGGGGCGGGGGGAGCCAGGAGCAGTACTTC. Its translation is CASSFRGGGSQEQYF. This chain links TRBV7-9 with TRBJ2-7; TRBD2 matches at 8 bases. The CDR3 covers 15 residues. CDR1 is SEHNR, CDR2 FQNEAQ, per germline (reference sequence). The V segment lost 3 bases and the J segment 7 bases; nucleotides outside the gene matches: 11. Full variable domain (rest looked up from reference TRBV7-9 and TRBJ2-7): DTGVSQNPRHKITKRGQNVTFRCDPISEHNRLYWYRQTLGQGPEFLTYFQNEAQLEKSRLLSDRFSAERPKGSFSTLEIQRTEQGDSAMYLCASSFRGGGSQEQYFGPGTRLTVT.

The gene calls are TRBV3-1 and TRBJ2-7; 8 bases align to TRBD2. V was pared by 0 bases and J by 7 bases, with 8 bases of the junction left unmatched. The CDR3 loop spans 15 amino acids. Germline V gene data show CDR1 as LGHDT and CDR2 as YNNKEL (reference sequence). The CDR3 nucleotides read TGTGCCAGCAGCCAAGATATCAGCGGGGGCCGGGAGCAGTACTTC. Its protein product is CASSQDISGGREQYF.

This chain joins TRBV4-2 and TRBJ1-2; 9 nucleotides line up with TRBD1. The CDR3 totals 17 residues. J was trimmed by 0 bases and V by 2 bases; bases with no gene match: 7. Germline V gene lookup returns CDR1 LGHNA and CDR2 YNFKEQ. The chain's CDR3 is CASSQTGTGIANYGYTF. CDR3 DNA: TGTGCCAGCAGCCAAACCGGGACAGGGATAGCTAACTATGGCTACACCTTC.

This clonotype showed up just a few times. The chain uses TRBV21-1 and TRBJ2-7; TRBD1, the table's D call, lacks a check against the DNA. TRBV21-1 is a pseudogene segment. The CDR3 runs 13 residues. The chain's CDR3 is CASSIRPGGEQYF. The CDR3 DNA reads as TGTGCCAGCAGCATTCGCCCGGGTGGCGAGCAGTACTTC.

This chain connects TRBV20-1 to TRBJ2-5; D is unresolved. The CDR3 runs to 15 residues. From germline, CDR1 is DFQATT and CDR2 SNEGSKA (reference sequence). Trimming shortened V by 1 base and J by 1 base, and 13 bases separated the two germline ends. CDR3 protein: CSARVQSARQETQYF. DNA for the CDR3: TGCAGTGCTAGAGTTCAGTCCGCCCGCCAAGAGACCCAGTACTTC.

This clonotype was seen a few times. V usage is TRBV6-2 or TRBV6-3 and J usage is TRBJ1-1, with D uncertain. The germline V gene encodes CDR1 MNHEY and CDR2 SVGEGT. V gave up 5 bases and J gave up 3 bases, with 19 bases separating them. The CDR3 loop spans 16 amino acids. The CDR3 coding sequence is TGTGCCAGCAGTACCCCTCCCTATGGCAGCCACACTGAAGCTTTCTTT. It is translated as CASSTPPYGSHTEAFF.

The chain uses TRBV20-1 and TRBJ1-6; D perhaps matches TRBD1 (5 bases). This CDR3 comprises 13 residues. Germline loops: CDR1 DFQATT, CDR2 SNEGSKA (reference sequence). The V and J ends lost 0 bases and 14 bases respectively, with 14 bases between them. CDR3 loop: CSARDPGEGTLHF. Written as DNA, the CDR3 is TGCAGTGCTAGAGATCCGGGGGAGGGCACCCTCCACTTT.

This clonotype has a count of ten or more. The V gene is TRBV7-2, the J gene TRBJ2-7; D is perhaps TRBD2 (6 bases). This CDR3 spans 14 amino acids. CDR1 and CDR2 from the germline V gene are SGHTA and FQGNSA. Trimming cost V 2 bases and J 3 bases, with 11 bases left between them. Written as DNA, the CDR3 is TGTGCCAGCAGCTTAAGTGGGGGGATCTACGAGCAGTACTTC. Encoded protein: CASSLSGGIYEQYF.

This clonotype was recorded many times. V and J are TRBV24-1 and TRBJ2-2; D is unresolved. This CDR3 comprises 14 residues. Per germline, CDR1 KGHDR and CDR2 SFDVKD. Trimming took 3 bases from V and 4 from J, leaving 8 bases between them. CDR3 DNA: TGTGCCACCAGTGATCAGACGGTCACCGGGGAGCTGTTTTTT. Translated: CATSDQTVTGELFF.

The chain has TRBV2 and TRBJ2-3; TRBD1 agrees at 8 bases. There are 15 residues in the CDR3. The ends lost 2 bases at V and 7 bases at J; junction bases unmatched: 8. Germline-derived CDR1 and CDR2 are SNHLY and FYNNEI. The CDR3 nucleotides read TGTGCCAGCAGTGAAAGGGCAGGGGGCGCAAATACGCAGTATTTT. Its translation is CASSERAGGANTQYF.

The chain joins TRBV6-5 to TRBJ1-5; 9 bases fit TRBD1. CDR1 and CDR2 from the germline V gene are MNHEY and SVGAGI. This CDR3 comprises 15 residues. The V gene end was trimmed by 5 bases and the J gene end by 5 bases; junction bases not matched to a gene: 7. CDR3 region: CASSRTGGVYQPQHF. The CDR3 region has the DNA TGTGCCAGCAGTCGAACAGGGGGCGTATATCAGCCCCAGCATTTT.

This clonotype was seen a few times. The chain carries TRBV7-2 and TRBJ2-5; D is unresolved. The CDR3 loop spans 11 amino acids. The germline V gene encodes CDR1 SGHTA and CDR2 FQGNSA. V was trimmed by 1 base and J by 7 bases, leaving 4 bases between them. DNA of the CDR3: TGTGCCAGCAGCTTAGATGTGACCCAGTACTTC. Amino acids: CASSLDVTQYF.

The rearrangement links TRBV5-1 to TRBJ2-2, with D perhaps TRBD1 (5 bases). This CDR3 is 16 amino acids long. Germline lookup yields CDR1 SGHRS and CDR2 YFSETQ. Trimming cost V 0 bases and J 0 bases, with 9 bases left between them. For the CDR3, the DNA is TGCGCCAGCAGCTTGGGACAGATCGCGAACACCGGGGAGCTGTTTTTT. This gives the protein CASSLGQIANTGELFF.

This clonotype was counted a few times. This chain joins TRBV6-5 and TRBJ2-5, with 9 bases matching TRBD2. Germline CDR1 MNHEY, CDR2 SVGAGI. V dropped 7 bases and J dropped 13; count of bases not matched to a gene: 19. The CDR3 spans 15 residues. The CDR3 DNA reads TGTGCCAGCACCCCCGGAATCGGACTAGCGCCGGGGTGGTACTTC. It is translated as CASTPGIGLAPGWYF.

This clonotype was seen a handful of times. The chain recombines TRBV6-2 or TRBV6-3 with TRBJ2-1; TRBD1 might be the D (6 bases). Looked up from germline, CDR1 is MNHEY and CDR2 is SVGEGT. V was cut by 2 bases and J by 7 bases, with 21 bases left in between. The CDR3 extends over 17 amino acids. The CDR3 region is CASSYPFLGHTGNEQFF. CDR3 sequence (DNA): TGTGCCAGCAGTTACCCTTTTCTTGGCCACACAGGGAATGAGCAGTTCTTC.

A few counts support this clonotype. The chain is built from TRBV20-1 and TRBJ2-5; no definite D call. This CDR3 has 14 amino acids. Germline assignment: CDR1 DFQATT and CDR2 SNEGSKA (reference sequence). CDR3 DNA: TGCAGCGTGCCTAATGTCCGGACGGCCGGGACCCAGTACTTC. This sequence encodes CSVPNVRTAGTQYF.

This clonotype has more than one count but fewer than ten. The chain is built from TRBV4-1 and TRBJ2-7; D is tentatively TRBD1 or TRBD2 (6 bases each). This CDR3 spans 13 amino acids. Trimming took off 1 base at V and 5 bases at J, with 9 bases between the two ends. Germline V gives CDR1 MGHRA, CDR2 YSYEKL. DNA for the CDR3: TGCGCCAGCAGCCAAGTAAGGGGGGACGAGCAGTACTTC. Translation gives CASSQVRGDEQYF.

The chain has TRBV12-3 or TRBV12-4 and TRBJ1-2; no definite D call. This CDR3 has 12 residues. Between the trimmed V and J ends, which lost 2 bases and 8 bases, there was a span of 9 bases. The CDR3 nucleotides are TGTGCCAGCAGTTTACCCCGTGGGGGCTACACCTTC. Translation: CASSLPRGGYTF.

The rearrangement uses TRBV7-3 and TRBJ1-1; possibly TRBD1 for D (5 bases). The CDR3 extends over 14 amino acids. V lost 1 base and J 5 bases, leaving 11 bases between the germline ends. Germline values: CDR1 SGHTA, CDR2 FQGTGA. CDR3 region: CASSLMGDGTEAFF. CDR3 sequence (DNA): TGTGCCAGCAGCTTAATGGGGGACGGTACTGAAGCTTTCTTT. The whole variable domain, filled in from reference TRBV7-3 and TRBJ1-1, reads GAGVSQTPSNKVTEKGKYVELRCDPISGHTALYWYRQSLGQGPEFLIYFQGTGAADDSGLPNDRFFAVRPEGSVSTLKIQRTERGDSAVYLCASSLMGDGTEAFFGQGTRLTVV.

The chain uses TRBV20-1 and TRBJ2-3; D uncertain. The CDR3 loop spans 12 amino acids. With 1 base removed from V and 11 bases from J, the gap between germline ends came to 13 bases. The germline V gene encodes CDR1 DFQATT and CDR2 SNEGSKA (reference sequence). CDR3 sequence reads: CSARVFPRGQYF. CDR3 nucleotides: TGCAGTGCTAGAGTATTCCCCCGCGGGCAGTATTTT.

This clonotype came up many times. The rearrangement uses TRBV12-3 or TRBV12-4 and TRBJ2-5; 7 bases match TRBD1. The V segment lost 5 bases and the J segment 5 bases; nucleotides outside the gene matches: 14. The CDR3 spans 16 residues. The CDR3 nucleotides are TGTGCCAGCAGTACTGGGACAGACGATTCAAAGGAGACCCAGTACTTC. Residues: CASSTGTDDSKETQYF.